This paragraph covers one T cell receptor beta chain sequence. Produced via immunoSEQ multiplex PCR; TCRdb's table is partial and in-frame only. Found here are 300,000 to 400,000 clones, approximately 88% of them singletons; the top ten hold approximately 1%. Enrolled through a virtual design, the participants were between roughly 18 and 100 years of age and came from roughly 22 US areas. Categorization into cohorts depended on clinical history that participants reported. The sample comes from a study of blood T cell repertoires in COVID-19. About the study: Samples taken during acute and convalescent COVID-19 were collected in the United States, Italy and Spain.

The sequence came from a woman in her 30s with acute COVID-19. Sequencing was carried out using PBMCs or T cells enriched from blood (not recorded which).

The CDR3 loop reads CASSLSLAKNIQYF. CDR3 in DNA: TGTGCCAGCAGCTTGTCCCTAGCCAAAAACATTCAGTACTTC. The V gene is TRBV5-5, the J gene TRBJ2-4; D is unclear. This CDR3 comprises 14 residues. Trimming cost V 1 base and J 0 bases, with 5 bases left between them. Germline CDR1 and CDR2: SGHKS and YYEKEE (reference sequence). Combining the CDR3 with reference TRBV5-5 and TRBJ2-4 gives the whole variable domain DAGVTQSPTHLIKTRGQQVTLRCSPISGHKSVSWYQQVLGQGPQFIFQYYEKEERGRGNFPDRFSARQFPNYSSELNVNALLLGDSALYLCASSLSLAKNIQYFGAGTRLSVL.